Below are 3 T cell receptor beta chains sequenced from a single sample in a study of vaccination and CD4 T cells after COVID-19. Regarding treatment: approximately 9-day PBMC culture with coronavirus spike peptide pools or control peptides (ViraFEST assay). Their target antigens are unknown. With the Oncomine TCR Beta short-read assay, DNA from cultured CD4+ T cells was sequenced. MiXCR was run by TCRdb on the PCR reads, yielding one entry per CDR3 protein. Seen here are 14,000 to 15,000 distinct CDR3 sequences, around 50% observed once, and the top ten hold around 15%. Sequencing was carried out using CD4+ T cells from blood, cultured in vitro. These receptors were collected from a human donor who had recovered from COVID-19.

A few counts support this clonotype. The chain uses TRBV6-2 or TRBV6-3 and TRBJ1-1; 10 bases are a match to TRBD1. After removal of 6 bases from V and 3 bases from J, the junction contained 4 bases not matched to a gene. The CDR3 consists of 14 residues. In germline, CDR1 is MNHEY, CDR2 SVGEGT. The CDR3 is CASRPGQGYTEAFF. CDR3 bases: TGTGCCAGCAGGCCGGGACAGGGGTACACTGAAGCTTTCTTT.

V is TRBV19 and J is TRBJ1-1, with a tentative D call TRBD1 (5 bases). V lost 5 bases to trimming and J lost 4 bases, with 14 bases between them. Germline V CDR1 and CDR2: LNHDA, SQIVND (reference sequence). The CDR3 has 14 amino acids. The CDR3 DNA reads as TGTGCCAGTAGTGCGAGGGAAAGGGGCACTGAAGCTTTCTTT. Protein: CASSARERGTEAFF.

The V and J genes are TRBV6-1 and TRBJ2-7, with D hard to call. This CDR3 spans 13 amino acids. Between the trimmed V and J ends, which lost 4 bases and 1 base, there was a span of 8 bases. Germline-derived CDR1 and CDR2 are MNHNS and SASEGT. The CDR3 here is CASSGWASYEQYF. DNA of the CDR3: TGTGCCAGCAGTGGGTGGGCATCCTACGAGCAGTACTTC.